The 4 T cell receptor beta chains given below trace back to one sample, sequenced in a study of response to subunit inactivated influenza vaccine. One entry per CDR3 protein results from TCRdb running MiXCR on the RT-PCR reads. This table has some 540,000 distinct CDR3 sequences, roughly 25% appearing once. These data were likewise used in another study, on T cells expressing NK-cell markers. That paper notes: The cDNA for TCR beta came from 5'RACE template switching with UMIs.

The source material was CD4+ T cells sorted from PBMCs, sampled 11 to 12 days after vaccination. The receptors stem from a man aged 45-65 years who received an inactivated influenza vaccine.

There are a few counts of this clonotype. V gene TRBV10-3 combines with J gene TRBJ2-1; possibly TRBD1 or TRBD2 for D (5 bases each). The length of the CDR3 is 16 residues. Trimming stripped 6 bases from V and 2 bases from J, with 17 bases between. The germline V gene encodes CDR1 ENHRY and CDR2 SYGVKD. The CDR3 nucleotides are TGTGCCATCAGAGGACGGGGCGGGCCGACCTACAATGAGCAGTTCTTC. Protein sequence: CAIRGRGGPTYNEQFF.

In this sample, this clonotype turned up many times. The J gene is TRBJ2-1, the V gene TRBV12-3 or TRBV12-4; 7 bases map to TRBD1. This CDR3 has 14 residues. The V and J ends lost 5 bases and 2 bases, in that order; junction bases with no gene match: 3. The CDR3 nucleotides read TGTGCCAGCAGTAACAGGGGACCCTACAATGAGCAGTTCTTC. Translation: CASSNRGPYNEQFF.

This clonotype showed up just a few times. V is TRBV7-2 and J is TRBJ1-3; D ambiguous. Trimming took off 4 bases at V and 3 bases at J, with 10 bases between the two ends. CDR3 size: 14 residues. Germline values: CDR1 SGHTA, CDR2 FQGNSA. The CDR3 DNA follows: TGTGCCAGCAGCTCACGGCTGGATGGAAACACCATATATTTT. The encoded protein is CASSSRLDGNTIYF.

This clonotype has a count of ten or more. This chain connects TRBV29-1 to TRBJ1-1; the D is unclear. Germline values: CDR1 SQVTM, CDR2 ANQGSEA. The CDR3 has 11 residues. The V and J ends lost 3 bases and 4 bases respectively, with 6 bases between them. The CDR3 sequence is CSVDGSTEAFF. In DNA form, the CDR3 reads TGCAGCGTTGACGGTAGCACTGAAGCTTTCTTT.